The clone carrying this T cell receptor beta chain was counted once. The antigen remains unidentified. Per the germline V gene, CDR1 is LNHDA and CDR2 is SQIVND (reference sequence). The CDR3 is 13 residues long. Trimming removed 4 bases at V and 4 bases at J, with 8 bases between. The data are from a study of cytomegalovirus exposure and HLA in healthy donors. The overall study: An earlier analysis found around 100 million unique TCR beta sequences from roughly 170 million T cells.

Overall study results and limits: Across all donors, roughly uniform sequencing depth was an assumption of the presence/absence analyses.

With 60 Vbeta and 13 Jbeta primers, the PCR was carried out. Method: immunoSEQ multiplex PCR; TCRdb's copy keeps in-frame clones and lacks some. The sample shows roughly 140,000 clones, approximately 80% of them seen only once. This clonotype was obtained from a man aged 40-55 years in good health and CMV-seropositive. The chain combines TRBV19 with TRBJ1-5; tentative D call: TRBD1 (6 bases). Sequenced input: PBMCs. The CDR3 reads CASSNTGNQPQHF. The CDR3 DNA reads TGTGCCAGTAGTAACACAGGGAATCAGCCCCAGCATTTT.